These 9 T cell receptor beta chains were sequenced from one sample in a study of vaccination effects on CD4 cells after COVID-19. Within the ViraFEST assay, antigen-specific CD4+ T cells underwent expansion with viral peptide pools prior to sequencing. Around day 10 of culture, CD4+ T cells were separated out. Vaccinated recipients, who were negative for nucleocapsid antibodies, had no history of SARS-CoV-2 infection. No antigen has been identified for these receptors. The data were produced by immunoSEQ multiplex PCR, yet TCRdb's version contains in-frame clones alone and is incomplete. The sample yields about 41,000 clones, approximately 80% seen once. The sequenced sample was CD4+ T cells from PBMCs cultured with HCoV-NL63 spike peptides, obtained before COVID-19 vaccination. Every receptor here comes from a human donor who received a COVID-19 vaccine.

J is TRBJ2-1 and V is TRBV7-3; D is perhaps TRBD2 (5 bases). The CDR3 loop spans 14 amino acids. Per the germline V gene, CDR1 is SGHTA and CDR2 is FQGTGA. Trimming took off 3 bases at V and 6 bases at J, with 12 bases between the two ends. As DNA, the CDR3 is TGTGCCAGCAGCTTGACCCGTGGAGGCAATGAGCAGTTCTTC. Translation gives CASSLTRGGNEQFF. The variable domain in full, with the rest retrieved from reference TRBV7-3 and TRBJ2-1, is GAGVSQTPSNKVTEKGKYVELRCDPISGHTALYWYRQSLGQGPEFLIYFQGTGAADDSGLPNDRFFAVRPEGSVSTLKIQRTERGDSAVYLCASSLTRGGNEQFFGPGTRLTVL.

V gene TRBV24-1 combines with J gene TRBJ2-5, with D unresolved. Trimming took off 4 bases at V and 5 bases at J, with 10 bases between the two ends. The CDR3 has 13 amino acids. Germline CDR1 is KGHDR and CDR2 is SFDVKD. This CDR3 is CATSDPVGETQYF. The CDR3 DNA sequence: TGTGCCACCAGTGACCCGGTCGGGGAGACCCAGTACTTC.

The chain recombines TRBV29-1 with TRBJ2-3, with D perhaps matching TRBD1 (6 bases). V was cut by 8 bases and J by 6 bases, with 18 bases left in between. The length of the CDR3 is 13 residues. Germline CDR1 SQVTM, CDR2 ANQGSEA. CDR3 protein: CSYTGPHMDTQYF. In DNA form, the CDR3 reads TGCAGCTATACAGGGCCGCACATGGATACGCAGTATTTT.

The chain uses TRBV28 and TRBJ1-3; 7 nucleotides agree with TRBD1. V was clipped by 6 bases and J by 1 base; unmatched bases: 6. CDR1 and CDR2 (germline): MDHEN, SYDVKM. This CDR3 has 15 amino acids. CDR3: CASSLRGSSGNTIYF. DNA for the CDR3: TGTGCCAGCAGCCTCAGGGGGAGTTCTGGAAACACCATATATTTT.

The rearrangement uses TRBV6-1 and TRBJ2-1, with 11 bases aligning to TRBD1. V was pared by 3 bases and J by 8 bases, with 6 bases of the junction left unmatched. This CDR3 comprises 15 residues. Germline loops: CDR1 MNHNS, CDR2 SASEGT. This CDR3 reads CASSDGTGGNDEQFF. CDR3 coding DNA: TGTGCCAGCAGTGATGGGACAGGGGGTAATGATGAGCAGTTCTTC.

The chain links TRBV25-1 to TRBJ2-1, with 7 nucleotides matching TRBD1. V lost 4 bases and J lost 3; bases outside the gene matches: 6. The CDR3 is 15 residues long. The germline gives CDR1 MGHDK, CDR2 SYGVNS. The DNA for the CDR3 is TGTGCCAGCAGTGGACCGGGACAGTTCTACAATGAGCAGTTCTTC. Protein sequence: CASSGPGQFYNEQFF.

The chain links TRBV6-4 to TRBJ2-7, with D perhaps TRBD1 (5 bases). The germline V gene has CDR1 MRHNA and CDR2 SNTAGT. V lost 4 bases and J lost 3, with 10 bases in between. The CDR3 contains 13 residues. The CDR3: CASSGRTGYEQYV. The CDR3 DNA reads as TGTGCCAGCAGTGGTCGCACAGGCTACGAGCAGTACGTC.

The rearrangement joins TRBV5-1 to TRBJ2-5, with 7 bases fitting TRBD2. J gave up 0 bases and V 0 bases, and 5 bases lay outside the gene matches. This CDR3 is built from 16 residues. Germline V lookup: CDR1 SGHRS, CDR2 YFSETQ. CDR3 sequence reads: CASSLGARGNQETQYF. The CDR3 DNA follows: TGCGCCAGCAGCTTGGGGGCGCGGGGGAACCAAGAGACCCAGTACTTC.

This clone has a single count. The chain carries TRBV5-5 and TRBJ2-5; 10 bases map to TRBD2. Per germline, CDR1 SGHKS and CDR2 YYEKEE (reference sequence). With 0 bases clipped from V and 2 bases from J, the junction kept 4 bases outside the gene matches. This CDR3 is 16 amino acids long. The CDR3, as DNA: TGTGCCAGCAGCTTGGGGATTAGCGGGGGGCAAGAGACCCAGTACTTC. Residues: CASSLGISGGQETQYF.